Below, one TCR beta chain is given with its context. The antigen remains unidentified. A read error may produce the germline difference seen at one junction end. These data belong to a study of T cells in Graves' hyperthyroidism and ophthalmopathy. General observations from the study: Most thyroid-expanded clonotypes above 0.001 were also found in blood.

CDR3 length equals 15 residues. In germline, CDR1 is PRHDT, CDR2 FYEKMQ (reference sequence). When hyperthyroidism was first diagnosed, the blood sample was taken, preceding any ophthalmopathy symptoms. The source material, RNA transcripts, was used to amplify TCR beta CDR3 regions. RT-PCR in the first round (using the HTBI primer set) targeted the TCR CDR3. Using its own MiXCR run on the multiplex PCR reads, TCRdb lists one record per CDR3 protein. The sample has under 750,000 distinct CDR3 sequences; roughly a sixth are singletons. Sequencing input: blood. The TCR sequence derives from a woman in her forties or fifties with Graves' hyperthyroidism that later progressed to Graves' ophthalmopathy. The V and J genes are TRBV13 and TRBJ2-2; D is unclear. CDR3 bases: TGTGTCAGCAGCTTCGGACGATGGAACACCGGGGAGCTGTTTTTT. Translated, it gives CVSSFGRWNTGELFF.